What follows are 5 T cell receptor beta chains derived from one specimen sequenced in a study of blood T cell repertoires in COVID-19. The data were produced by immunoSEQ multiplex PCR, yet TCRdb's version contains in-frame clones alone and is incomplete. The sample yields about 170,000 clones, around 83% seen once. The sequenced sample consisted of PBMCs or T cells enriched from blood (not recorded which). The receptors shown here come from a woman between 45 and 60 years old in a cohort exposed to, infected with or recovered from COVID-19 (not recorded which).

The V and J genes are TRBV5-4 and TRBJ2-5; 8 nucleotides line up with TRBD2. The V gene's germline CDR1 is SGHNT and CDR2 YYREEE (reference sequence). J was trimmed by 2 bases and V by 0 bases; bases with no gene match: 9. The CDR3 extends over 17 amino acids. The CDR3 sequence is CASSLGAAGGPQETQYF. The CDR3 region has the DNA TGTGCCAGCAGCTTGGGTGCGGCGGGAGGCCCTCAAGAGACCCAGTACTTC.

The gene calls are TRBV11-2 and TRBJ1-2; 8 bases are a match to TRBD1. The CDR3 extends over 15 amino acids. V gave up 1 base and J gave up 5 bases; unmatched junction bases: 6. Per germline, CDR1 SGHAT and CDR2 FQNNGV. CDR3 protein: CASSLAVGTGYGYTF. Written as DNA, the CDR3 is TGTGCCAGCAGCTTAGCCGTAGGGACAGGATATGGCTACACCTTC.

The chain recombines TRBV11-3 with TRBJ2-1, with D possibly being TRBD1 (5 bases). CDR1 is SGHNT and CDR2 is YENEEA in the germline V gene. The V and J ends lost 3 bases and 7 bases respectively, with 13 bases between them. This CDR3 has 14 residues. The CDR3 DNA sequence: TGTGCCAGCAGCTTGGGCAGGGTTATGAATGAGCAGTTCTTC. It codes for CASSLGRVMNEQFF.

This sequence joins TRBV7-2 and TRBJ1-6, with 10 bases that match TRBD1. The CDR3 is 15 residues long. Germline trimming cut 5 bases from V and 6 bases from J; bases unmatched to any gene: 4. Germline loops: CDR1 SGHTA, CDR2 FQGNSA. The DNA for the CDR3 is TGTGCCAGCAGCCCCTGGACAGGGGGTAATTCACCCCTCCACTTT. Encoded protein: CASSPWTGGNSPLHF.

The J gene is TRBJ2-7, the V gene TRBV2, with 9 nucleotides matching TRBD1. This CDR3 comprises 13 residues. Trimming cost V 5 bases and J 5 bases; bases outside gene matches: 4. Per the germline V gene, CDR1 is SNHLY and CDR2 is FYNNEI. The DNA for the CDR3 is TGTGCCAGCAGTCGACAGGGGGTGGACGAGCAGTACTTC. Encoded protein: CASSRQGVDEQYF.